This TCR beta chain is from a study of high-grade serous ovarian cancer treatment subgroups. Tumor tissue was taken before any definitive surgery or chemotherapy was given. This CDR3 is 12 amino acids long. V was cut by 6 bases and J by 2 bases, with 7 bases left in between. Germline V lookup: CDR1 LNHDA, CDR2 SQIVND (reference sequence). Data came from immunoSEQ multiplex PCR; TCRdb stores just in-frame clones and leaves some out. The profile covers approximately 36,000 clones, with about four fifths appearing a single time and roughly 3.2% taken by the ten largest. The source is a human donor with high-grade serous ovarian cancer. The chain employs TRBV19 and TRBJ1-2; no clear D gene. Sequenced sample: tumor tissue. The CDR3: CASRGRNYGYTF. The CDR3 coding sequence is TGTGCCAGTAGGGGCAGGAACTATGGCTACACCTTC.